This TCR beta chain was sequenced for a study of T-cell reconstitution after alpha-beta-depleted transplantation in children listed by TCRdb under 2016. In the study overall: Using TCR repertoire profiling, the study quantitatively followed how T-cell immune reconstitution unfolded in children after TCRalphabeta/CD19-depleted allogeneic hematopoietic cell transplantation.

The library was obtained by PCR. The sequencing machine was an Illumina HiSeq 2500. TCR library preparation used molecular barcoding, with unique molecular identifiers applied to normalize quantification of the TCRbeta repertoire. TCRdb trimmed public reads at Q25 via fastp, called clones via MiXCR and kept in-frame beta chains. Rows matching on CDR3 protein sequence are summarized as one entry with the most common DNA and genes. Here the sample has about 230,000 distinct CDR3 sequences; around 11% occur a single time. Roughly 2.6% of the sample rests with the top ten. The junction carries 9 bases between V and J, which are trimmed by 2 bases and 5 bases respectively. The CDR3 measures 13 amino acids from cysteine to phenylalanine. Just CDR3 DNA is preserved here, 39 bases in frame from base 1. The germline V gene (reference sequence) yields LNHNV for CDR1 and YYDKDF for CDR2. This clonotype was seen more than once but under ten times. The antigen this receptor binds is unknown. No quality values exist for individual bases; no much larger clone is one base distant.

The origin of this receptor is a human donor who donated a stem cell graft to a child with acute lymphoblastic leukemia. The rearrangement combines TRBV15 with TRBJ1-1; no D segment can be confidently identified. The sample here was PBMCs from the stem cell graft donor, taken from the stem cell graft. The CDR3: CATSRSLDTEAFF. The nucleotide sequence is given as TGTGCCACCAGCAGATCTTTGGATACTGAAGCTTTCTTT.